This T cell receptor (beta chain) was recorded in a study of shared clonotypes between healthy human individuals. The study's findings and limits: All-four-donor shared clonotypes had higher generation probabilities than non-shared clonotypes did.

In the study's own analysis: Filtering differed since immunoSEQ provided only junctions, with no quality scores. Repertoires were generated with immunoSEQ multiplex PCR, while TCRdb's copy carries only in-frame clones and drops some. That table furnishes V, J and clone size, whereas the DNA furnished D and trimming. The sample includes around 720,000 clones, around four fifths of them seen just once. This clone was observed a single time. Its cognate antigen is unknown. One junction end does not reproduce the germline sequence, and a read error may be involved. Germline values: CDR1 PRHDT, CDR2 FYEKMQ (reference sequence). The CDR3 length is 12 residues. None of the donors, who were healthy HIV-negative adults, had recently had acute infections or vaccinations.

The TCR comes from a woman under 40 in good health. The genes are TRBV13 and TRBJ2-5, with D possibly called TRBD1 or TRBD2 (5 bases each). The material sequenced was memory CD4+ T cells sorted from blood. Subset denoted: CD45RA-negative fraction. The CDR3 region has the DNA TGTGCCAGCAGCTGGGGGAGAGAGGCCCAGTACTTC. Protein: CASSWGREAQYF.